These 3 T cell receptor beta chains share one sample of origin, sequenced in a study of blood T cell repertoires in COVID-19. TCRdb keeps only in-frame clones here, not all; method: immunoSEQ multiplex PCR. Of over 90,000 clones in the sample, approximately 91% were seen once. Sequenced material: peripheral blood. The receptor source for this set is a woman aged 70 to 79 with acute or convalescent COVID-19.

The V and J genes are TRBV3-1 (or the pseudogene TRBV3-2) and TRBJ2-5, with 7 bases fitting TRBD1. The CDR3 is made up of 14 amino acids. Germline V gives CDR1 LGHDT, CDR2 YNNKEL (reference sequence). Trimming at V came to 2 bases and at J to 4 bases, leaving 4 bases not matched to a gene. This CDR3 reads CASSQRQGIETQYF. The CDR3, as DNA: TGTGCCAGCAGCCAACGACAGGGTATAGAGACCCAGTACTTC.

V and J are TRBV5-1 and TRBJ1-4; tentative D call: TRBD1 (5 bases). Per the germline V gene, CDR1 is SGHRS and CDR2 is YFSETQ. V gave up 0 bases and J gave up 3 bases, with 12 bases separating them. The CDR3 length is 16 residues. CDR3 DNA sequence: TGCGCCAGCAGCTTGGGTACGGGGGGAGCTAATGAAAAACTGTTTTTT. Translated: CASSLGTGGANEKLFF.

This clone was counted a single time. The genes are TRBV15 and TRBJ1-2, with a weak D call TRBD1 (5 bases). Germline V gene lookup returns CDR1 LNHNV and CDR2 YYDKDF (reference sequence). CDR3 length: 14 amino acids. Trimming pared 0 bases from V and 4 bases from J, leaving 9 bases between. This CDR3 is CATSRDRQGYGYTF. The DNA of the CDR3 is TGTGCCACCAGCAGAGATCGGCAGGGCTATGGCTACACCTTC.